Each of the 21 T cell receptor beta chains below was sequenced from the same sample in a study of blood T cell repertoires in COVID-19. Clones were read by immunoSEQ multiplex PCR, and TCRdb kept only the in-frame ones, dropping some. Of approximately 300,000 clones detected, approximately 90% appear once; the ten largest clones hold under 7%. The source material was peripheral blood. The source is a woman in her twenties or thirties with COVID-19, enrolled during active disease.

The gene calls are TRBV6-5 and TRBJ1-1, with 7 bases that match TRBD1. The V gene end was trimmed by 6 bases and the J gene end by 4 bases; junction bases not matched to a gene: 8. CDR1 MNHEY and CDR2 SVGAGI come from the germline V gene. CDR3 size: 14 residues. CDR3 loop: CASRMGTASTEAFF. The CDR3 coding sequence is TGTGCCAGCAGAATGGGGACAGCAAGCACTGAAGCTTTCTTT.

The V gene is TRBV4-3, the J gene TRBJ2-2; no clear D gene. The CDR3 has 15 residues. Germline lookup yields CDR1 LGHNA and CDR2 YSLEER. V was pared by 0 bases and J by 1 base, with 6 bases between. CDR3 region: CASSQDSQNTGELFF. In nucleotides, the CDR3 is TGCGCCAGCAGCCAAGATAGCCAGAACACCGGGGAGCTGTTTTTT.

This chain links TRBV18 with TRBJ1-1; D gene uncertain. Germline V CDR1 and CDR2: KGHSH, LQKENI. Trimming removed 3 bases at V and 3 bases at J, with 11 bases between. The CDR3 has 14 amino acids. Here the CDR3 reads CASSPPGRHTEAFF. In nucleotides, the CDR3 is TGTGCCAGCTCACCGCCGGGGAGGCACACTGAAGCTTTCTTT.

The J gene is TRBJ1-2, the V gene TRBV5-1, with TRBD1 matching over 10 bases. J gave up 2 bases and V 6 bases, and 4 bases lay outside the gene matches. Germline CDR1 is SGHRS and CDR2 is YFSETQ. There are 14 residues in the CDR3. The CDR3 sequence is CASNTGQGNYGYTF. The CDR3 DNA is TGCGCCAGCAACACGGGACAGGGGAACTATGGCTACACCTTC.

V and J are TRBV7-9 and TRBJ1-2; 7 positions agree with TRBD1. V lost 4 bases, J lost 2 bases, and 7 bases stayed unmatched. Per germline, CDR1 SEHNR and CDR2 FQNEAQ (reference sequence). CDR3 size: 15 residues. The CDR3 coding sequence is TGTGCCAGCAGCTCCAGGGGGTTCGCCAACTATGGCTACACCTTC. It translates to CASSSRGFANYGYTF.

The V call is TRBV2, the J call TRBJ1-1; no firm D call. There are 12 residues in the CDR3. Trimming left V 4 bases short and J 8 bases short, with 11 bases between. The V gene's germline CDR1 is SNHLY and CDR2 FYNNEI. The CDR3 DNA reads as TGTGCCAGCAGTGGAGAGGCCCACGAAGCTTTCTTT. This codes for CASSGEAHEAFF.

This chain links TRBV6-6 with TRBJ1-1; 7 positions agree with TRBD1. This CDR3 contains 14 residues. J gave up 0 bases and V 5 bases, and 3 bases lay outside the gene matches. Per the germline V gene, CDR1 is MNHNY and CDR2 is SVGAGI (reference sequence). The DNA for the CDR3 is TGTGCCAGCAGTCTAGGGGGCCTGAACACTGAAGCTTTCTTT. Its translation: CASSLGGLNTEAFF.

The chain employs TRBV5-4 and TRBJ1-2; 8 bases match TRBD1. Germline-derived CDR1 and CDR2 are SGHNT and YYREEE (reference sequence). The CDR3 length is 15 residues. Germline trimming cut 2 bases from V and 4 bases from J; bases unmatched to any gene: 7. CDR3 nucleotides: TGTGCCAGCAGCTTCATGGACAGGGTGGGCTATGGCTACACCTTC. Amino acids: CASSFMDRVGYGYTF.

J is TRBJ2-1 and V is TRBV7-3; D remains ambiguous. Germline values: CDR1 SGHTA, CDR2 FQGTGA. Trimming took off 4 bases at V and 6 bases at J, with 10 bases between the two ends. The CDR3 loop spans 13 amino acids. In nucleotides, the CDR3 is TGTGCCAGCAGCTCCGGTAGTCGCAATGAGCAGTTCTTC. It is translated as CASSSGSRNEQFF.

The V and J genes are TRBV19 and TRBJ1-1; unclear D gene. The CDR3 has 12 residues. Germline-derived CDR1 and CDR2 are LNHDA and SQIVND (reference sequence). V was pared by 6 bases and J by 1 base, with 6 bases between. CDR3 nucleotide sequence: TGTGCCAGTAGAGCTGGGAACACTGAAGCTTTCTTT. Translation gives CASRAGNTEAFF.

The J gene is TRBJ2-7, the V gene TRBV7-2, with 12 bases identical to TRBD2. The ends lost 5 bases at V and 2 bases at J; junction bases unmatched: 7. Germline V gene data show CDR1 as SGHTA and CDR2 as FQGNSA. CDR3 length: 16 residues. DNA of the CDR3: TGTGCCAGCAGCCTCCCCCGACTAGCGGGAGCCTACGAGCAGTACTTC. It yields the protein CASSLPRLAGAYEQYF.

This clone came up once. The chain couples TRBV28 to TRBJ2-7; 9 bases align to TRBD1. Germline CDR1 is MDHEN and CDR2 is SYDVKM. This CDR3 is built from 14 residues. Losses at the gene ends were 6 bases for V and 3 bases for J; bases not matched to a gene: 6. CDR3 residues: CASRPAGQGYEQYF. The DNA for the CDR3 is TGTGCCAGCAGGCCCGCGGGACAGGGCTACGAGCAGTACTTC. Filled out from reference TRBV28 and TRBJ2-7, the complete variable domain reads DVKVTQSSRYLVKRTGEKVFLECVQDMDHENMFWYRQDPGLGLRLIYFSYDVKMKEKGDIPEGYSVSREKKERFSLILESASTNQTSMYLCASRPAGQGYEQYFGPGTRLTVT.

The V call is TRBV4-1, the J call TRBJ2-3, with 10 nucleotides matching TRBD2. The CDR3 has 18 amino acids. The germline gives CDR1 MGHRA, CDR2 YSYEKL. V gave up 3 bases and J gave up 2 bases; unmatched junction bases: 11. CDR3 nucleotides: TGCGCCAGCAGCCAGCCCAAACTAGCGGGAATCACCACAGATACGCAGTATTTT. Translating it yields CASSQPKLAGITTDTQYF.

This clone was counted a few times. V and J are TRBV24-1 and TRBJ2-1; 8 nucleotides match TRBD2. V trimming: 2 bases; J trimming: 0 bases; junction bases outside the gene matches: 11. The CDR3 is made up of 19 amino acids. From germline, CDR1 is KGHDR and CDR2 SFDVKD. The CDR3 sequence: CATSDSTTSGPDSYNEQFF. In DNA form, the CDR3 reads TGTGCCACCAGTGATTCCACTACTAGCGGCCCGGACTCCTACAATGAGCAGTTCTTC.

This chain connects TRBV3-1 (or the pseudogene TRBV3-2) to TRBJ1-2; 7 positions agree with TRBD1. With V trimmed by 3 bases and J by 12 bases, 7 bases remained unmatched. Germline lookup yields CDR1 LGHDT and CDR2 YNNKEL (reference sequence). The CDR3 covers 12 residues. CDR3 nucleotide sequence: TGTGCCAGCAGCCACACAGGGGATCAGAACACCTTC. Its translation: CASSHTGDQNTF.

This clone appeared a single time. The genes are TRBV10-3 and TRBJ1-3; D gene ambiguous. CDR1 is ENHRY, CDR2 SYGVKD, per germline. Trimming pared 3 bases from V and 4 bases from J, leaving 10 bases between. The CDR3 has 14 residues. In nucleotides, the CDR3 is TGTGCCATCAGTGACTCAGCAGGAGGAAACACCATATATTTT. As protein: CAISDSAGGNTIYF.

V usage is TRBV12-3 or TRBV12-4 and J usage is TRBJ1-5, with 9 bases lining up with TRBD1. The V and J ends lost 5 bases and 13 bases, in that order; junction bases with no gene match: 6. CDR3 length equals 12 residues. The CDR3 DNA reads TGTGCCAGCAGTCCCGGGACAGGGAGGCAGCATTTT. Protein sequence: CASSPGTGRQHF.

The chain carries TRBV18 and TRBJ1-1; a weak D match, TRBD1 (5 bases). The CDR3 spans 14 residues. V dropped 4 bases and J dropped 1 base, with 10 bases sitting between them. Germline CDR1 and CDR2: KGHSH and LQKENI. CDR3 coding DNA: TGTGCCAGCTCACAAGCAACAGGGAACACTGAAGCTTTCTTT. As protein: CASSQATGNTEAFF.

The chain joins TRBV7-6 to TRBJ2-7, with D possibly matching TRBD2 (6 bases). In germline, CDR1 is SGHVS, CDR2 FNYEAQ. Trimming took off 1 base at V and 0 bases at J, with 16 bases between the two ends. CDR3 size: 17 residues. DNA for the CDR3: TGTGCCAGCAGCTTAGTCGCCCCTAGCGACTTCTCCTACGAGCAGTACTTC. Its translation: CASSLVAPSDFSYEQYF.

The chain is built from TRBV10-2 and TRBJ1-5; D not resolved. Trimming left V 3 bases short and J 7 bases short, with 7 bases between. Looked up from germline, CDR1 is WSHSY and CDR2 is SAAADI. The CDR3 sequence is 12 residues long. The CDR3 here is CASSESGQPQHF. The CDR3, as DNA: TGCGCCAGCAGTGAATCTGGCCAGCCCCAGCATTTT.

The rearrangement links TRBV7-8 to TRBJ2-7; TRBD1 might be the D (6 bases). The germline CDR1 and CDR2 sequences are SGHVS and FQNEAQ. The CDR3 length is 15 residues. V lost 5 bases and J 6 bases, leaving 20 bases between the germline ends. CDR3 sequence reads: CASSPRTEGMGEQYF. As DNA, the CDR3 is TGTGCCAGCAGCCCCAGGACAGAAGGCATGGGCGAGCAGTACTTC.